This TCR beta chain was captured in a study of Ad26.COV2.S vaccination and SARS-CoV-2 variants. About the study: This donor came from the COV1001 trial of Ad26.COV2.S.

The data were produced by immunoSEQ multiplex PCR, yet TCRdb's version contains in-frame clones alone and is incomplete. Of roughly 300,000 clones detected, 88% appear once; the ten largest clones hold approximately 5.9%. Notes on this clone: What it binds is unknown.

Broader study findings: Vaccinees displayed broader spike-specific TCR repertoires than placebo recipients. People who got the vaccine or the placebo had similar non-spike TCR breadth.

The CDR3 spans 14 residues. The V gene's germline CDR1 is SGHTA and CDR2 FQGTGA. Trimming removed 5 bases from V and 2 bases from J; junction bases left unmatched: 5. Treatment reported: some 19 received Ad26.COV2.S at low or high dose, single or two shots; about 5 received placebo; per-sample allocation not given. Sampling took place 63 days after the first vaccine or placebo injection. The chain is built from TRBV7-3 and TRBJ2-5; the match to TRBD1 covers 7 bases. Sequencing used peripheral blood, obtained in a trial of Ad26.COV2.S vaccine versus placebo. The clonotype originates from a person between 18 and 65 years old who received the Ad26.COV2.S COVID-19 vaccine or a placebo. CDR3 amino acids: CASSLGQKQETQYF. The CDR3 nucleotides are TGTGCCAGCAGCCTGGGACAGAAGCAAGAGACCCAGTACTTC.